The clone carrying this TCR beta chain was observed a handful of times. TCRdb re-called the 5' RACE reads through MiXCR, storing one row per CDR3 protein. The sample yields approximately 190,000 distinct CDR3 sequences, approximately 20% seen once. The data are from a study of T-cell memory formation after mild COVID-19. V was pared by 5 bases and J by 3 bases, with 17 bases between. Germline assignment: CDR1 MNHEY and CDR2 SVGAGI. The CDR3 is 15 residues long. The receptor was isolated from an adult woman who had mild COVID-19 (a few samples of this study predate the infection). Cell type and time point are not known. Sequences were obtained from PBMCs or a T cell subset sorted from them (not recorded which). The chain is built from TRBV6-5 and TRBJ2-7; D is possibly TRBD2 (5 bases). DNA of the CDR3: TGTGCCAGCAGTGCGAATACGGGGAGCGTCTACGAGCAGTACTTC. Its translation: CASSANTGSVYEQYF.